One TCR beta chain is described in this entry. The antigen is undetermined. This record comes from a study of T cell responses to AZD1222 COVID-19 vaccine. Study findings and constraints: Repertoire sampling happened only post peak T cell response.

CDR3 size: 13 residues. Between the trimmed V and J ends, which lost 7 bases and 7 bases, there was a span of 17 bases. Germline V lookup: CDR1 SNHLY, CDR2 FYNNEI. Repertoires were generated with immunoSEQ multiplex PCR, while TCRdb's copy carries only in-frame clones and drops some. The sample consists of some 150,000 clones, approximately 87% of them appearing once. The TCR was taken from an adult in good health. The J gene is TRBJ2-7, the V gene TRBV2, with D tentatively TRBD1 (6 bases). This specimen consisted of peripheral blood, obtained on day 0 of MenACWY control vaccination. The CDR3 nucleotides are TGTGCCAGCAAATTCGGGACAAAGGAGGAGCAGTACTTC. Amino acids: CASKFGTKEEQYF.